These T cell receptor beta chains were read from a single sample in a study of radiotherapy plus CTLA-4 blockade in lung cancer. The data were produced by immunoSEQ multiplex PCR, yet TCRdb's version contains in-frame clones alone and is incomplete. The sample lists 75,000 or so clones, more than 75% occurring once. The material sequenced was peripheral blood, taken from a patient treated with radiotherapy plus ipilimumab. The source of these receptors is a human donor with non-small cell lung cancer who had a complete response to radiotherapy plus ipilimumab. The CDR3 runs from the conserved cysteine through the conserved F or W. A D gene is named only where the DNA matches it firmly. Clone size is given for some rows only: seen once, a few or many times, or a class if the clone is expanded.

CDR3nt: TGTGCCAGCAGTTACGGGGGAAGTGGAAACACCATATATTTT; CDR3aa: CASSYGGSGNTIYF; d_gene: .; j_gene: TRBJ1-3; v_gene: TRBV6-5; abundance: .
CDR3nt: TGTGCCAGCAGCCCGCTTACAGGGGGCTGGAACTATGGCTACACCTTC; CDR3aa: CASSPLTGGWNYGYTF; d_gene: TRBD1; j_gene: TRBJ1-2; v_gene: TRBV11-2; abundance: .
CDR3nt: TGTGCCAGCAGCCAAGATCAGGGGGGCTATGGCTACACCTTC; CDR3aa: CASSQDQGGYGYTF; d_gene: TRBD1; j_gene: TRBJ1-2; v_gene: TRBV14; abundance: few
CDR3nt: TGTGCCAGCAGTCCCGGGACAGGGAACCAGTATTTT; CDR3aa: CASSPGTGNQYF; d_gene: TRBD1; j_gene: TRBJ2-3; v_gene: TRBV14; abundance: .
CDR3nt: TGTGCCAGCAGTCCAATGCTACAGAGCGACACCGGGGAGCTGTTTTTT; CDR3aa: CASSPMLQSDTGELFF; d_gene: .; j_gene: TRBJ2-2; v_gene: TRBV6-6; abundance: .
CDR3nt: TGCGCCAGCAGCTTGGAGCAGGGAAGGTATGGCTACACCTTC; CDR3aa: CASSLEQGRYGYTF; d_gene: .; j_gene: TRBJ1-2; v_gene: TRBV5-1; abundance: .
CDR3nt: TGTGCCTGGAGTGGAGCAGGGGGGCCTGATACGCAGTATTTT; CDR3aa: CAWSGAGGPDTQYF; d_gene: .; j_gene: TRBJ2-3; v_gene: TRBV30; abundance: .
CDR3nt: TGTGCCAGCAGTTACTCTGGTCAAGCGACTGGCTACACCTTC; CDR3aa: CASSYSGQATGYTF; d_gene: .; j_gene: TRBJ1-2; v_gene: TRBV6-5; abundance: .
CDR3nt: TGCGCCAGCAGTGAGTCGGGGATGGGGAGCAATCAGCCCCAGCATTTT; CDR3aa: CASSESGMGSNQPQHF; d_gene: .; j_gene: TRBJ1-5; v_gene: TRBV10-2; abundance: once
CDR3nt: TGCGCCAGCAGTGAGGGGGGGGGCGCGGACGAGCAGTACTTC; CDR3aa: CASSEGGGADEQYF; d_gene: .; j_gene: TRBJ2-7; v_gene: TRBV10-1; abundance: .
CDR3nt: TGTGCCAGCAGCTCCCGATCAAGCACAGATACGCAGTATTTT; CDR3aa: CASSSRSSTDTQYF; d_gene: .; j_gene: TRBJ2-3; v_gene: TRBV13; abundance: .
CDR3nt: TGCAGCGTTGGAGGGACAGCTAGGACCACTGAAGCTTTCTTT; CDR3aa: CSVGGTARTTEAFF; d_gene: TRBD1; j_gene: TRBJ1-1; v_gene: TRBV29-1; abundance: .
CDR3nt: TGTGCCAGCAGTTACCCGGGACTATTGAGAACAGATACGCAGTATTTT; CDR3aa: CASSYPGLLRTDTQYF; d_gene: TRBD2; j_gene: TRBJ2-3; v_gene: TRBV6-5; abundance: .